Presented here are 4 T cell receptor beta chains from one specimen sequenced in a study of blood T cell repertoires in COVID-19. Sequenced by immunoSEQ multiplex PCR; TCRdb stores in-frame clones only, minus some. The sample has 150,000 to 180,000 clones, approximately 83% seen once. The sample consisted of peripheral blood. These receptor sequences come from a woman aged 55-69 years with COVID-19, enrolled during active disease.

This clone was observed a single time. This chain's CDR3 is CASSDKNLAGETGELFF. CDR3 bases: TGTGCCAGCAGCGACAAGAACCTAGCGGGGGAAACCGGGGAGCTGTTTTTT. The J gene is TRBJ2-2, the V gene TRBV5-5; TRBD2 agrees at 10 bases. The germline gives CDR1 SGHKS, CDR2 YYEKEE (reference sequence). This CDR3 has 17 amino acids. V shed 4 bases and J 5 bases; nucleotides not matched to a gene: 11.

The CDR3 protein is CASRLGQAGNEKLFF. The DNA of the CDR3 is TGTGCCAGTAGGCTCGGACAGGCCGGTAATGAAAAACTGTTTTTT. The rearrangement joins TRBV19 to TRBJ1-4, with 7 bases matching TRBD1. CDR1 is LNHDA, CDR2 SQIVND, per germline (reference sequence). V shed 6 bases and J 4 bases; nucleotides not matched to a gene: 8. The CDR3 totals 15 residues.

Ten or more counts support this clone. V usage is TRBV6-4 and J usage is TRBJ2-1, with TRBD2 as a possible D gene (7 bases). CDR1 MRHNA and CDR2 SNTAGT come from the germline V gene. V gave up 0 bases and J gave up 12 bases, with 12 bases separating them. There are 13 residues in the CDR3. CDR3 coding DNA: TGTGCCAGCAGTGACTCCTGGGGGGGCGGGCAGTTCTTC. It translates to CASSDSWGGGQFF.

The V call is TRBV6-6, the J call TRBJ1-1; possible D gene TRBD1, 5 bases. From germline, CDR1 is MNHNY and CDR2 SVGAGI (reference sequence). The CDR3 length is 13 residues. This chain's CDR3 is CATVGLSGTEAFF. The CDR3 bases are TGTGCGACAGTGGGGCTAAGTGGCACTGAAGCTTTCTTT.